This T cell receptor (beta chain) is drawn from a study of PD-L1 blockade in urothelial cancer. Study at large: About 90% of the roughly 29 patients were men who had bladder-origin urothelial cancer. Blood analysis occurred 3 weeks (second dose) and 6 weeks after treatment start.

Between the trimmed V and J ends, which lost 6 bases and 0 bases, there was a span of 9 bases. Germline CDR1 MNHEY, CDR2 SVGAGI. The CDR3 is 14 amino acids. Every PCR received spiked-in synthetic TCR analog templates. This table comes from immunoSEQ multiplex PCR, and its TCRdb copy is limited to in-frame clones, with some not included. This table has tens of thousands of clones, roughly 80% appearing once. The chain has TRBV6-5 and TRBJ1-5; tentative D call: TRBD1 (6 bases). The source was PBMCs, collected around atezolizumab (anti-PD-L1) treatment. The clonotype originates from a man aged 70 or older with urothelial cancer. The CDR3, as DNA: TGTGCCAGCAGGGGGGGGGCTAGCAATCAGCCCCAGCATTTT. Translated: CASRGGASNQPQHF.